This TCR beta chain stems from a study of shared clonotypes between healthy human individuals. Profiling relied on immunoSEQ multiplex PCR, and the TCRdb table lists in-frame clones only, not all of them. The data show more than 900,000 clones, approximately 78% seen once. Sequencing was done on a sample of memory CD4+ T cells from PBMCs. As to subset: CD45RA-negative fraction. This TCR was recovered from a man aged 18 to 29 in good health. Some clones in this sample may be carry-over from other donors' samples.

CDR3 DNA sequence: TGCGCCAGCAGGAAAGCGGGAGGGCCGGACACCGGGGAGCTGTTTTTT. This gives the protein CASRKAGGPDTGELFF. The V and J genes are TRBV5-1 and TRBJ2-2; 10 nucleotides line up with TRBD2. Germline V CDR1 and CDR2: SGHRS, YFSETQ. The CDR3 is made up of 16 amino acids. The V segment lost 5 bases and the J segment 3 bases; nucleotides outside the gene matches: 7.